At least ten counts were recorded for the clone carrying this T cell receptor beta chain. Antigen: not known. TCRdb reprocessed the 5' RACE reads via MiXCR and lists one record per CDR3 protein. The sample carries about 34,000 distinct CDR3 sequences, about 5.7% recorded once. The CDR3 extends over 13 amino acids. Germline CDR1 reads SGHTA; CDR2 reads FQGNSA. V lost 4 bases, J lost 13 bases, and 19 bases lay in between. This entry comes from a study of early T cells in non-severe SARS-CoV-2 infection. Study outcomes and limitations: VDJdb matching favored anti-spike CD8 responses, missing private and CD4 specificities.

The chain has TRBV7-2 and TRBJ1-1; D may be TRBD1 (5 bases). This sequence originates from an adult who was a healthcare worker with PCR-confirmed SARS-CoV-2 infection or an uninfected control (not recorded which). Sequenced material: whole blood. CDR3 sequence (DNA): TGTGCCAGCAGCTATGGGACCGCCAGGTTGGTTTTCTTT. This translates into CASSYGTARLVFF.